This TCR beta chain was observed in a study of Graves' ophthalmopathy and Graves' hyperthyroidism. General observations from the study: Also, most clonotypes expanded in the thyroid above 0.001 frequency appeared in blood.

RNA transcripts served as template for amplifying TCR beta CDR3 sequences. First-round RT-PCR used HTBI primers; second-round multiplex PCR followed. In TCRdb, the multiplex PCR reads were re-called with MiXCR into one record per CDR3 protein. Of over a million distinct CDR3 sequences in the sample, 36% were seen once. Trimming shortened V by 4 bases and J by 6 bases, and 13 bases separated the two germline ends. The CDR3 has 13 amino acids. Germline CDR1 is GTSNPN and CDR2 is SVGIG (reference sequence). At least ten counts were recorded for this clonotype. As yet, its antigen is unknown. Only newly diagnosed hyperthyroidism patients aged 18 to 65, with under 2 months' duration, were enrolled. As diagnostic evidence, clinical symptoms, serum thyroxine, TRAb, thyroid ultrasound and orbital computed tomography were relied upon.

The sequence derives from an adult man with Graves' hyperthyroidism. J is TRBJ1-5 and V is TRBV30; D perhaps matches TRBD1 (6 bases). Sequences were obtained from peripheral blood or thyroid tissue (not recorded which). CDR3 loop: CAWTTGISQPQHF. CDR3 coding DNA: TGTGCCTGGACAACAGGGATCAGTCAGCCCCAGCATTTT.